These 21 T cell receptor beta chains came from one sample sequenced in a study of spatial heterogeneity in lung cancer. These receptors lack a known antigen. This sample's time point: sample taken at primary tumor resection. Study-wide results and caveats: How many expanded intratumoral alpha and beta TCRs were present tracked the tumor mutation count, which was a count of nonsynonymous mutations.

TCRdb ran MiXCR on the 5' RACE reads and lists one entry per CDR3 protein. The profile shows over a thousand distinct CDR3 sequences, 10% to 13% of them singletons. The sequencing here drew on lung tumor tissue, taken at surgery. These receptors all stem from a female donor with early-stage non-small cell lung cancer.

This clonotype was counted a few times. This beta chain is a stray read from a library made for alpha chains; its abundance is not meaningful. This chain joins TRBV2 and TRBJ2-7, with a tentative D call TRBD1 (5 bases). Germline V gene data show CDR1 as SNHLY and CDR2 as FYNNEI. Trimming took off 6 bases at V and 0 bases at J, with 12 bases between the two ends. This CDR3 region has 14 residues. CDR3 loop: CASSHRIASYEQYF. CDR3 nucleotide sequence: TGTGCCAGCAGCCACAGGATCGCCTCCTACGAGCAGTACTTC.

This clonotype is labeled as medium-sized. The library was prepared for alpha chains; this beta chain is a stray read, so its frequency means little. This chain uses TRBV12-3 or TRBV12-4 with TRBJ1-5, with 9 bases that match TRBD1. The CDR3 spans 16 residues. Losses at the gene ends were 6 bases for V and 1 base for J; bases not matched to a gene: 7. CDR3 coding DNA: TGTGCCAGCAGCCTAAGGACAGGGGCGAGCAATCAGCCCCAGCATTTT. It translates to CASSLRTGASNQPQHF.

By its share, this clonotype is large. This beta chain is off target for a library built for alpha chains, so its abundance means little. This sequence joins TRBV27 and TRBJ1-2; no reliable D call. V was trimmed by 2 bases and J by 4 bases, leaving 8 bases between them. From germline, CDR1 is MNHEY and CDR2 SMNVEV (reference sequence). This CDR3 spans 13 amino acids. CDR3 protein: CASSLSGVYGYTF. In DNA, the CDR3 is TGTGCCAGCAGTTTAAGCGGGGTCTATGGCTACACCTTC.

By frequency in the sample, this clonotype is medium-sized. This beta chain lies outside the target of a library built for alpha chains; its clone size means little. This sequence joins TRBV6-5 and TRBJ2-5; the D is unclear. The CDR3 length is 14 residues. CDR1 MNHEY and CDR2 SVGAGI come from the germline V gene. V lost 0 bases, J lost 1 base, and 6 bases lay in between. CDR3: CASSYSLSQETQYF. CDR3 nucleotide sequence: TGTGCCAGCAGTTACTCCCTATCCCAAGAGACCCAGTACTTC.

In this sample, this clonotype turned up a few times. A library prepared for alpha chains yielded this beta chain as an off-target read; its size is of little meaning. This chain's CDR3 is CASSAGTSGGREQYF. The CDR3, as DNA: TGTGCCAGCAGCGCAGGGACTAGCGGGGGGCGCGAGCAGTACTTC. The J gene is TRBJ2-7, the V gene TRBV9; the match to TRBD2 covers 15 bases. The CDR3 runs 15 residues. The V gene's germline CDR1 is SGDLS and CDR2 YYNGEE. Germline trimming cut 3 bases from V and 6 bases from J; bases unmatched to any gene: 4.

This clonotype rates as medium-sized. With the library built for alpha chains, this beta chain is off target and its frequency is not meaningful. J is TRBJ2-7 and V is TRBV29-1; D unclear. Germline CDR1 is SQVTM and CDR2 is ANQGSEA. The CDR3 is 12 residues long. Between the trimmed V and J ends, which lost 6 bases and 0 bases, there was a span of 9 bases. DNA for the CDR3: TGCAGCGTAACAGAGACCTCCTACGAGCAGTACTTC. Amino acids: CSVTETSYEQYF.

Details on this clonotype: This beta chain is an unintended read in a library built for alpha chains; its size means little. The chain links TRBV15 to TRBJ1-2, with a possible D match to TRBD1 (6 bases). The V and J ends lost 0 bases and 8 bases respectively, with 13 bases between them. The CDR3 totals 14 residues. In germline, CDR1 is LNHNV, CDR2 YYDKDF (reference sequence). The CDR3 loop reads CATSRDLAGEGYTF. CDR3 coding DNA: TGTGCCACCAGCAGAGATTTGGCAGGGGAAGGCTACACCTTC. Supplemented by reference TRBV15 and TRBJ1-2, the full variable domain reads DAMVIQNPRYQVTQFGKPVTLSCSQTLNHNVMYWYQQKSSQAPKLLFHYYDKDFNNEADTPDNFQSRRPNTSFCFLDIRSPGLGDTAMYLCATSRDLAGEGYTFGSGTRLTVV.

This clonotype counts as medium-sized. Because this beta chain is a stray read in a library intended to capture alpha chains, its abundance should not be given much weight. The gene calls are TRBV11-2 and TRBJ2-7; D call uncertain. The V gene lost 4 bases and the J gene lost 6 bases, with 19 bases spanning the gap. Germline V gene sequence: CDR1 SGHAT, CDR2 FQNNGV. The CDR3 runs 15 residues. The CDR3 region has the DNA TGTGCCAGCAGCTCGGTGGGATGGGTTCCCTTCGAGCAGTACTTC. Its translation: CASSSVGWVPFEQYF.

In its sample, this clonotype ranks as medium-sized. This beta chain came through as a stray read in a library set up for alpha chains, and its size says little. The gene calls are TRBV5-1 and TRBJ2-5, with 8 bases identical to TRBD1. Germline-derived CDR1 and CDR2 are SGHRS and YFSETQ. With V trimmed by 6 bases and J by 2 bases, 3 bases remained unmatched. This CDR3 comprises 13 residues. This CDR3 is CASKYRGQETQYF. The CDR3, as DNA: TGCGCCAGCAAATACAGGGGGCAAGAGACCCAGTACTTC.

Comment on this clonotype: This beta chain slipped into a library made for alpha chains as a stray read, so its size is not meaningful. V usage is TRBV4-1 and J usage is TRBJ2-7; a possible D gene is TRBD2 (6 bases). V was cut by 0 bases and J by 3 bases, with 9 bases left in between. Germline CDR1 reads MGHRA; CDR2 reads YSYEKL. This CDR3 is 14 amino acids long. This chain's CDR3 is CASSQEYGGYEQYF. The CDR3 DNA reads as TGCGCCAGCAGCCAAGAGTACGGGGGCTACGAGCAGTACTTC.

A few counts support this clonotype. In a library made to pick up alpha chains, this beta chain is a stray read with a size that means little. The V call is TRBV20-1, the J call TRBJ2-2; D is unresolved. Trimming pared 6 bases from V and 0 bases from J, leaving 11 bases between. This CDR3 is built from 14 residues. Germline V lookup: CDR1 DFQATT, CDR2 SNEGSKA (reference sequence). The CDR3 loop reads CSAPQIANTGELFF. The CDR3 nucleotides are TGCAGTGCCCCCCAGATCGCGAACACCGGGGAGCTGTTTTTT.

By frequency in the sample, this clonotype is medium-sized. This beta chain is off target for a library built for alpha chains, so its abundance means little. The rearrangement joins TRBV7-9 to TRBJ2-3; D gene uncertain. V was clipped by 1 base and J by 9 bases, with 14 bases between them. CDR3 length equals 14 residues. Germline-derived CDR1 and CDR2 are SEHNR and FQNEAQ (reference sequence). CDR3 region: CASSLDRLPWTQYF. Written as DNA, the CDR3 is TGTGCCAGCAGCTTAGATCGCCTACCTTGGACGCAGTATTTT. Variable domain in full (rest from reference TRBV7-9 and TRBJ2-3): DTGVSQNPRHKITKRGQNVTFRCDPISEHNRLYWYRQTLGQGPEFLTYFQNEAQLEKSRLLSDRFSAERPKGSFSTLEIQRTEQGDSAMYLCASSLDRLPWTQYFGPGTRLTVL.

This clonotype was counted between two and nine times. The junction departs from germline at one end; a sequencing error may be responsible. A library made for alpha chains picked up this beta chain off target, so its size means little. This chain links TRBV6-6 with TRBJ2-3, with D tentatively TRBD1 (5 bases). Germline CDR1 and CDR2: MNHNY and SVGAGI (reference sequence). The length of the CDR3 is 13 residues. CDR3 nucleotides: TGTGCCAGCAGTTCCCAGGGCACAGATATGCAGTATTTT. Protein sequence: CASSSQGTDMQYF.

This clonotype turned up a few times. This beta chain slipped into a library made for alpha chains as a stray read, so its size is not meaningful. The CDR3 nucleotides read TGCGCCAGCAGCCAAGATAAGGTCACAGATACGCAGTATTTT. This translates into CASSQDKVTDTQYF. V gene TRBV4-3 combines with J gene TRBJ2-3; D is undetermined. CDR3 length: 14 amino acids. V was shortened by 0 bases and J by 2 bases, with 6 bases between the two germline ends. Germline V lookup: CDR1 LGHNA, CDR2 YSLEER.

This clonotype is medium-sized by share. Because the library targeted alpha chains, this beta chain is an off-target read whose size means little. The chain is built from TRBV6-5 and TRBJ2-5; D call uncertain. CDR3 length: 12 amino acids. The V and J ends lost 4 bases and 6 bases respectively, with 9 bases between them. Germline V gene lookup returns CDR1 MNHEY and CDR2 SVGAGI. CDR3 in amino acids: CASSSPPKTQYF. The CDR3 DNA sequence: TGTGCCAGCAGTTCCCCGCCGAAGACCCAGTACTTC.

This clonotype is medium-sized (0.01 to 0.1%) by share. Little can be read into the size of this beta chain, an off-target read in a library designed for alpha chains. V and J are TRBV5-4 and TRBJ2-3; 7 bases agree with TRBD1. The germline V gene has CDR1 SGHNT and CDR2 YYREEE (reference sequence). This CDR3 is 18 amino acids long. V was clipped by 4 bases and J by 0 bases; unmatched bases: 14. The CDR3 region is CASSPNRQGFDSTDTQYF. The CDR3 bases are TGTGCCAGCAGCCCGAACCGACAGGGATTTGATAGCACAGATACGCAGTATTTT.

This clonotype is deemed medium-sized. The library was built for alpha chains, so this beta chain is an off-target read and its size means little. This chain links TRBV20-1 with TRBJ2-1; perhaps D is TRBD1 or TRBD2 (5 bases each). V dropped 3 bases and J dropped 10 bases, with 13 bases sitting between them. CDR3 length: 12 residues. The V gene's germline CDR1 is DFQATT and CDR2 SNEGSKA (reference sequence). The CDR3 loop reads CSARGTLGEQFF. The DNA for the CDR3 is TGCAGTGCTAGGGGGACCCTGGGGGAGCAGTTCTTC.

Sample share makes this clonotype medium-sized. The library was prepared for alpha chains; this beta chain is a stray read, so its frequency means little. This chain uses TRBV6-5 with TRBJ1-5; D remains unclear. V lost 5 bases, J lost 6 bases, and 14 bases lay in between. Germline loops: CDR1 MNHEY, CDR2 SVGAGI. The CDR3 sequence is 14 residues long. The DNA for the CDR3 is TGTGCCAGCAGTCCCGCCATGGGCGGTCAGCCCCAGCATTTT. It specifies CASSPAMGGQPQHF.

This clonotype ranks as medium-sized. This beta chain is a stray sequence in a library constructed for alpha chains; its clone size is not meaningful. The rearrangement uses TRBV28 and TRBJ2-5; TRBD2 agrees at 15 bases. The junction had 8 bases not matched to a gene; V was cut back by 5 bases and J by 4 bases. Germline loops: CDR1 MDHEN, CDR2 SYDVKM. This CDR3 comprises 17 residues. As DNA, the CDR3 is TGTGCCAGCAGTCCCCGGACTAGCGGGAGGGCCGGAGAGACCCAGTACTTC. Its protein is CASSPRTSGRAGETQYF.

This clonotype is judged medium-sized. A library prepared for alpha chains yielded this beta chain as an off-target read; its size is of little meaning. In DNA, the CDR3 is TGTGCCAGCAGCTTCGTACCGGGGGGAGCCTCGAGCGAGCAGTACTTC. Protein: CASSFVPGGASSEQYF. The chain joins TRBV7-9 to TRBJ2-7, with 7 bases fitting TRBD2. CDR1 is SEHNR, CDR2 FQNEAQ, per germline (reference sequence). CDR3 length: 16 residues. Trimming cost V 3 bases and J 6 bases; bases outside gene matches: 14. The whole variable domain, filled in from reference TRBV7-9 and TRBJ2-7, reads DTGVSQNPRHKITKRGQNVTFRCDPISEHNRLYWYRQTLGQGPEFLTYFQNEAQLEKSRLLSDRFSAERPKGSFSTLEIQRTEQGDSAMYLCASSFVPGGASSEQYFGPGTRLTVT.

As for this clonotype: A library made for alpha chains picked up this beta chain off target, so its size means little. This chain connects TRBV12-3 or TRBV12-4 to TRBJ1-5; D is unclear. The CDR3 has 12 residues. The V end was cut by 3 bases, the J end by 6 bases, with 6 bases between. The CDR3 region is CASSFAGQPQHF. CDR3 nucleotide sequence: TGTGCCAGCAGTTTTGCTGGTCAGCCCCAGCATTTT.